The following is a T cell receptor beta chain sequence with its context. Antigen: not known. V shed 4 bases and J 1 base; nucleotides not matched to a gene: 3. Germline assignment: CDR1 MRHNA and CDR2 SNTAGT. The length of the CDR3 is 15 residues. This record comes from a study of T cell responses to AZD1222 COVID-19 vaccine. Study in general: Doses given second, at about 4 or about 12 weeks, were pooled. Study results and limitations: The donor group comprised mostly white British people and more females; the analysis possibly underestimated clonal diversity. Epitopes outside B.1.351 and B.1.1.7 mutated regions reportedly drew nearly half of spike TCRs. Spike-specific TCR breadth and depth grew following two AZD1222 doses.

Using immunoSEQ multiplex PCR, the repertoire was profiled, and TCRdb retains in-frame clones only, with some absent. This sample has about 100,000 clones; around 84% occur once, and the top ten carry about 3.5%. The V gene is TRBV6-4, the J gene TRBJ2-3, with 9 bases that match TRBD2. The starting material was peripheral blood, obtained on day 0 of AZD1222 vaccination. The clonotype originates from an adult in good health. The CDR3 sequence: CASSVAGAGTDTQYF. In DNA, the CDR3 is TGTGCCAGCAGTGTAGCGGGGGCCGGCACAGATACGCAGTATTTT.